This record covers a single T cell receptor (beta chain). Antigen unknown. These data are taken from a study of CD8 T cells in Susac syndrome. Sequencing of TCR beta covered CD8+ and CD4+ T cells obtained from blood. General observations from the study: As acknowledged by the study, its TCR sequencing and HLA analysis included a relatively small number of individuals.

It was with random hexamers that roughly 0.5 to 1 ug RNA was reverse transcribed. TCRdb re-called the immunoSEQ multiplex PCR reads with MiXCR, one entry per CDR3 protein. The sample has around 120,000 distinct CDR3 sequences, 90% to 95% seen once. The CDR3 is 16 residues long. The V end lost 0 bases, the J end lost 2 bases, and 13 bases lay between the germline ends. Germline assignment: CDR1 MNHEY and CDR2 SVGAGI. What was sequenced was CD4+ T cells from PBMCs. The chain is built from TRBV6-5 and TRBJ1-2; no clear D gene. This receptor was identified in a human donor with multiple sclerosis. CDR3 sequence: CASSYSMLGTNYGYTF. In DNA, the CDR3 is TGTGCCAGCAGTTACTCGATGCTGGGAACGAACTATGGCTACACCTTC.